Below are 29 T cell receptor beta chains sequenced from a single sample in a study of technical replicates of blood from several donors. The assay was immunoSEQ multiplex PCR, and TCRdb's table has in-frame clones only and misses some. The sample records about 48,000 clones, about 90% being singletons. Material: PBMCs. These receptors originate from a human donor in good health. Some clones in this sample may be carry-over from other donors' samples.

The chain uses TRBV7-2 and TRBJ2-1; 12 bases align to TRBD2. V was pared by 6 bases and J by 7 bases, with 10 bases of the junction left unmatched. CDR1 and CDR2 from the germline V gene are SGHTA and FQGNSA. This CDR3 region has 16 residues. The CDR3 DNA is TGTGCCAGCAGGGAGACTAGCGGGGGCGCGGAGAATGAGCAGTTCTTC. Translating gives CASRETSGGAENEQFF.

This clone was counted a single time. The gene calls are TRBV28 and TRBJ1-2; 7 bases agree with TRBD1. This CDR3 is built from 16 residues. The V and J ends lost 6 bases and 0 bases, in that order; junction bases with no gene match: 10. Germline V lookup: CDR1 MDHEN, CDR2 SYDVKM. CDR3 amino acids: CASRSPGDSPNYGYTF. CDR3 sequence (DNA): TGTGCCAGCAGGAGCCCAGGGGACAGCCCTAACTATGGCTACACCTTC.

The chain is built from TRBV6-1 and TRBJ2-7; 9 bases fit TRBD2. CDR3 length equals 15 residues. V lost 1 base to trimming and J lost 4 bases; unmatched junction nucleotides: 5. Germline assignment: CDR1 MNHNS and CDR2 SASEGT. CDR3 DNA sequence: TGTGCCAGCAGTGAAGGGACTAGCGTGGTTTACGAGCAGTACTTC. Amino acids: CASSEGTSVVYEQYF.

Here the CDR3 reads CASSFRGTGYQETQYF. CDR3 in DNA: TGCGCCAGCAGCTTTAGAGGGACAGGGTACCAAGAGACCCAGTACTTC. The chain links TRBV5-1 to TRBJ2-5; 9 nucleotides line up with TRBD1. The ends lost 2 bases at V and 0 bases at J; junction bases unmatched: 5. CDR1 and CDR2 from the germline V gene are SGHRS and YFSETQ. The CDR3 length is 16 residues.

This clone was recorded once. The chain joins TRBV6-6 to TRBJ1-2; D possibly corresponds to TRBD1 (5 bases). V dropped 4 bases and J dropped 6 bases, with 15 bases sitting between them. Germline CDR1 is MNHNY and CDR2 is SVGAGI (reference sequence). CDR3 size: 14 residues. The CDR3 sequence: CASSSEAGGDGYTF. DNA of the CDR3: TGTGCCAGCAGTTCTGAGGCTGGGGGGGATGGCTACACCTTC.

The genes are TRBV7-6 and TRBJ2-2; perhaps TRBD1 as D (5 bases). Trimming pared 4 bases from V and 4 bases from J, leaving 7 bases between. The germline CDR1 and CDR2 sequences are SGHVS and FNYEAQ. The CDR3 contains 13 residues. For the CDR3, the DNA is TGTGCCAGCAGCTCAGGGTTCACCGGGGAGCTGTTTTTT. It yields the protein CASSSGFTGELFF.

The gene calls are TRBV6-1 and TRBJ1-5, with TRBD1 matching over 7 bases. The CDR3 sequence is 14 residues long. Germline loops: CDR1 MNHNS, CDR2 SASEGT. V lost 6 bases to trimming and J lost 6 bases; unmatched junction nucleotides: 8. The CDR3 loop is CASSRGQEAQPQHF. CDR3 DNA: TGTGCCAGCAGCCGAGGACAGGAAGCTCAGCCCCAGCATTTT.

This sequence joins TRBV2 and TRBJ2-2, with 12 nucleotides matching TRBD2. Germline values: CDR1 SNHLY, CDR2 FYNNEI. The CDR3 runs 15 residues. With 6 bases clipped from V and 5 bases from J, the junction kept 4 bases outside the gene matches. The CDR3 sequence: CASSRLAGETGELFF. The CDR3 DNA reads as TGTGCCAGCAGCCGACTAGCGGGAGAAACCGGGGAGCTGTTTTTT.

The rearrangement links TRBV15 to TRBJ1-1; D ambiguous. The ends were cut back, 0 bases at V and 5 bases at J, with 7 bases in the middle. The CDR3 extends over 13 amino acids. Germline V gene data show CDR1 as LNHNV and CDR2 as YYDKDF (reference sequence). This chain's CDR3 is CATSREELTEAFF. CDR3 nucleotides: TGTGCCACCAGCAGAGAAGAGTTGACTGAAGCTTTCTTT.

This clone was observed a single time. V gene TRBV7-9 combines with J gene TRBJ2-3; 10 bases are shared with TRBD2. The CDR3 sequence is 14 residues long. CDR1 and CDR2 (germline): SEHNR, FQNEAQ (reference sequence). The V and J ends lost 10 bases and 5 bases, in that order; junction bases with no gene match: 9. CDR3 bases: TGTGCCATTCAGCGGGGGGGTGGAAGAGATACGCAGTATTTT. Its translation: CAIQRGGGRDTQYF.

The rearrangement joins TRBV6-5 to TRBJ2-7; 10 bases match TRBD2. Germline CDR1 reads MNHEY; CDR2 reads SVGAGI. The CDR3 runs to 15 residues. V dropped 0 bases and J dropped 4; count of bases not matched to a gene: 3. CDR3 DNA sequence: TGTGCCAGCAGTTACTCTAGCGGGGGGCCGTACGAGCAGTACTTC. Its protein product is CASSYSSGGPYEQYF.

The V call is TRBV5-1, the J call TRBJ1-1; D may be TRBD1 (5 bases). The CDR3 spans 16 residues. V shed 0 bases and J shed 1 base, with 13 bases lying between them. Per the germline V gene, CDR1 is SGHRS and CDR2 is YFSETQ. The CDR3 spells CASSLGVWTRNTEAFF. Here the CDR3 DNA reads TGCGCCAGCAGCTTGGGCGTCTGGACAAGGAACACTGAAGCTTTCTTT.

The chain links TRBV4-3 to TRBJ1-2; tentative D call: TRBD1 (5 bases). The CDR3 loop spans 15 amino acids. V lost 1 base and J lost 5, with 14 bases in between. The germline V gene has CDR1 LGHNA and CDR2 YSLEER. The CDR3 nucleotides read TGCGCCAGCAGCCAAGCGGCGGGGGGAGGTTATGGCTACACCTTC. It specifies CASSQAAGGGYGYTF.

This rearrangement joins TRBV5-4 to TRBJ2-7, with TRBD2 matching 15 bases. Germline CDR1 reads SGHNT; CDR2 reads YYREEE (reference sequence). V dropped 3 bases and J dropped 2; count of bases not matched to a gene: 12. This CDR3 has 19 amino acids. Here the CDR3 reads CASSSPPGLAGGKAYEQYF. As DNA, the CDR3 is TGTGCCAGCAGCTCACCCCCGGGACTAGCGGGAGGAAAGGCCTACGAGCAGTACTTC.

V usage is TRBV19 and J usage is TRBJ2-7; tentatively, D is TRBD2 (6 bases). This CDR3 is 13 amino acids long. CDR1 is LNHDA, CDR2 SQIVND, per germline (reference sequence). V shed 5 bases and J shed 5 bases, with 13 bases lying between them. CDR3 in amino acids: CASSPKAGDEQYF. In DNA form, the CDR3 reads TGTGCCAGTAGTCCAAAAGCGGGTGACGAGCAGTACTTC.

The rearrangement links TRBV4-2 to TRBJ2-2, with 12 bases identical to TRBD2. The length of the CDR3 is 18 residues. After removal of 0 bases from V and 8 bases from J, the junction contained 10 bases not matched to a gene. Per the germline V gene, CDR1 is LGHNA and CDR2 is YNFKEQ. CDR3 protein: CASSQDPGLAGGLGELFF. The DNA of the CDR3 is TGTGCCAGCAGCCAAGATCCGGGGCTAGCGGGGGGGCTGGGGGAGCTGTTTTTT.

As DNA, the CDR3 is TGTGCCATCAGTGGGGCCACGGGACAGGGGAATGAAGCTTTCTTT. This codes for CAISGATGQGNEAFF. J is TRBJ1-1 and V is TRBV10-3, with 10 positions matching TRBD1. Germline V gene sequence: CDR1 ENHRY, CDR2 SYGVKD. The CDR3 runs to 15 residues. V dropped 4 bases and J dropped 7; count of bases not matched to a gene: 9.

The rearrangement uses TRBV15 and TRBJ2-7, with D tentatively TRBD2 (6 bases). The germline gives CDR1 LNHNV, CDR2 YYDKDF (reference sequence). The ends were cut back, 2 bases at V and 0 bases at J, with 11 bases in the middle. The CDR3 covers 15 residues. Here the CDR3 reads CATSRSRGLSYEQYF. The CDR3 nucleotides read TGTGCCACCAGCAGATCGCGGGGCCTCTCCTACGAGCAGTACTTC.

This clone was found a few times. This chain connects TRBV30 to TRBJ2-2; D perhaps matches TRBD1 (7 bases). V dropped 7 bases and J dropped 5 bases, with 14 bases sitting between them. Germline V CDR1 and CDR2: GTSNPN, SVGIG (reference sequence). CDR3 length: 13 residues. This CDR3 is CAFEAGGTGELFF. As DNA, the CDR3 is TGTGCCTTTGAGGCAGGGGGGACCGGGGAGCTGTTTTTT.

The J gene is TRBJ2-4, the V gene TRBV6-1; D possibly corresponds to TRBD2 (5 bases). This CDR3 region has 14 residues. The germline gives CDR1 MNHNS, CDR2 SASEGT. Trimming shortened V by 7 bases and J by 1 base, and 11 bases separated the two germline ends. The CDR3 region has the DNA TGTGCCAGCAAAGAGGGTTGGGCCAAAAACATTCAGTACTTC. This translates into CASKEGWAKNIQYF.

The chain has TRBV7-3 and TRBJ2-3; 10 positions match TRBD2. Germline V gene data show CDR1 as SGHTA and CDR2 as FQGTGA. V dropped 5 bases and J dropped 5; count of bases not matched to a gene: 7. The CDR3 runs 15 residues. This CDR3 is CASSPQRGGGDTQYF. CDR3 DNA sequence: TGTGCCAGCAGCCCCCAGCGGGGGGGAGGAGATACGCAGTATTTT.

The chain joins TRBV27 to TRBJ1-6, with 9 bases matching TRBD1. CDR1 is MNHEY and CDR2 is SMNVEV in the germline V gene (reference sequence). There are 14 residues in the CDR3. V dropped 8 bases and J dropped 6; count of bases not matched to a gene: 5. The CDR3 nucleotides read TGTGCCAGCCACGCGACAGGGGGTAATTCACCCCTCCACTTT. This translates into CASHATGGNSPLHF.

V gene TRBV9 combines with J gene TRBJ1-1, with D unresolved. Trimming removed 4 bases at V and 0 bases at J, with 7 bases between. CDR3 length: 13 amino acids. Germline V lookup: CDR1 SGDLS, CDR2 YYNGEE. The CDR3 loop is CASSPNLNTEAFF. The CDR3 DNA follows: TGTGCCAGCAGCCCAAACTTGAACACTGAAGCTTTCTTT.

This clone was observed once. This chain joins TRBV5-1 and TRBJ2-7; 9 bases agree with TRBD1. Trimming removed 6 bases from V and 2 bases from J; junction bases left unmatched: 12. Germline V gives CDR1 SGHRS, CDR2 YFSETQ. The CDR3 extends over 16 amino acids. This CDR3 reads CASNLGTGKGAYEQYF. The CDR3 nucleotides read TGCGCCAGCAACCTCGGGACAGGGAAAGGGGCCTACGAGCAGTACTTC.

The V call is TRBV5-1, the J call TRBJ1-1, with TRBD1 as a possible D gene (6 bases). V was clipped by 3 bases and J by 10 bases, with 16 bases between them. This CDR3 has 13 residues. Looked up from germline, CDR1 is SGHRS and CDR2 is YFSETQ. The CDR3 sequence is CASSSIQGRRAFF. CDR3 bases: TGCGCCAGCAGCTCGATACAGGGTCGTAGAGCTTTCTTT.

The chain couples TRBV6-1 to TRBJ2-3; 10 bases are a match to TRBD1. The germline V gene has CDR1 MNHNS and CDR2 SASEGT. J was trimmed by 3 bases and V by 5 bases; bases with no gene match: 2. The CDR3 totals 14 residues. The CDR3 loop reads CASSLDRGTDTQYF. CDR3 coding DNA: TGTGCCAGCAGTTTGGACAGGGGGACAGATACGCAGTATTTT.

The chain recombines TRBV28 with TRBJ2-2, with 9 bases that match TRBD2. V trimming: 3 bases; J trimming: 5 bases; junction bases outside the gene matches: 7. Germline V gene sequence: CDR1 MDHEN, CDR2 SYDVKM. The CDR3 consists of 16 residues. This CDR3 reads CASSLGGRAGTGELFF. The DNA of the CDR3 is TGTGCCAGCAGTTTGGGCGGGAGGGCCGGGACCGGGGAGCTGTTTTTT.

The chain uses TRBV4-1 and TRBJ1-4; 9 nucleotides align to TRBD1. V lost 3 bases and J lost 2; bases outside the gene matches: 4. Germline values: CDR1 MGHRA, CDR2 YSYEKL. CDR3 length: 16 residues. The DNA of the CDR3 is TGCGCCAGCAGCCAGGGACAGGGCGTCACTAATGAAAAACTGTTTTTT. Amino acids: CASSQGQGVTNEKLFF.

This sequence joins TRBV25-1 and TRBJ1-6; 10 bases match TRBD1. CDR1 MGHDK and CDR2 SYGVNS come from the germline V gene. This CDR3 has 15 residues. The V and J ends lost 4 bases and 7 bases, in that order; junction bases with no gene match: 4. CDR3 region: CASSGGQGSNSPLHF. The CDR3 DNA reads TGTGCCAGCAGTGGGGGACAGGGGAGCAATTCACCCCTCCACTTT.